The 29 T cell receptor beta chains in this list originate from one sample, sequenced in a study of T cells after posttransplantation cyclophosphamide. Cyclophosphamide on days +3 and +4 followed busulfan-fludarabine conditioning and a marrow graft. Sequencing used immunoSEQ multiplex PCR; TCRdb keeps in-frame clones, though not all of them. The data hold over 8,500 clones, with approximately 81% observed a single time. The sequencing here drew on PBMCs, taken after allogeneic stem cell transplant with posttransplant cyclophosphamide. All receptors come from a female patient in her fifties who received an allogeneic stem cell transplant from a related donor, was CMV-positive, and had no GVHD. The T cells may come from the graft donor.

The gene calls are TRBV6-5 and TRBJ1-1; possibly TRBD1 for D (5 bases). This CDR3 spans 14 amino acids. From germline, CDR1 is MNHEY and CDR2 SVGAGI. Trimming cost V 0 bases and J 7 bases, with 12 bases left between them. This CDR3 reads CASSYSKWGGEAFF. The CDR3 nucleotides read TGTGCCAGCAGTTACTCGAAATGGGGGGGTGAAGCTTTCTTT.

The chain uses TRBV19 and TRBJ1-4; 9 positions agree with TRBD1. V gave up 6 bases and J gave up 8 bases; unmatched junction bases: 10. This CDR3 has 15 residues. Germline V CDR1 and CDR2: LNHDA, SQIVND (reference sequence). The CDR3 nucleotides are TGTGCCAGTAGAGACCCCGGGACAGGGCGCGAAAAACTGTTTTTT. Its translation is CASRDPGTGREKLFF.

This chain uses TRBV2 with TRBJ2-5; 10 bases line up with TRBD2. This CDR3 has 13 residues. CDR1 is SNHLY, CDR2 FYNNEI, per germline. V gave up 9 bases and J gave up 2 bases; unmatched junction bases: 3. CDR3 region: CASSGGRQETQYF. The DNA for the CDR3 is TGTGCCAGTAGCGGGGGGAGGCAAGAGACCCAGTACTTC.

The V call is TRBV11-3, the J call TRBJ2-2; D gene ambiguous. CDR1 and CDR2 from the germline V gene are SGHNT and YENEEA. With 5 bases removed from V and 4 bases from J, the gap between germline ends came to 11 bases. The CDR3 totals 14 residues. The CDR3 sequence: CASSPRSGTGELFF. Here the CDR3 DNA reads TGTGCCAGCAGCCCCCGGTCAGGCACCGGGGAGCTGTTTTTT.

The chain joins TRBV7-9 to TRBJ1-2; TRBD1 matches 10 bases. There are 15 residues in the CDR3. With 5 bases clipped from V and 5 bases from J, the junction kept 8 bases outside the gene matches. Germline V gene lookup returns CDR1 SEHNR and CDR2 FQNEAQ (reference sequence). CDR3 in DNA: TGTGCCAGCAGCCACGACAGGGGGCGCAGTTATGGCTACACCTTC. It specifies CASSHDRGRSYGYTF.

The chain links TRBV5-4 to TRBJ1-1, with a tentative D call TRBD1 (5 bases). This CDR3 contains 14 residues. V lost 4 bases and J lost 0, with 10 bases in between. Germline lookup yields CDR1 SGHNT and CDR2 YYREEE (reference sequence). Written as DNA, the CDR3 is TGTGCCAGCAGCGATGACAGCGTGAACACTGAAGCTTTCTTT. Its translation: CASSDDSVNTEAFF.

This rearrangement joins TRBV7-2 to TRBJ1-1, with unresolved D. This CDR3 has 14 amino acids. V was pared by 1 base and J by 1 base, with 7 bases between. The germline V gene has CDR1 SGHTA and CDR2 FQGNSA. CDR3 DNA: TGTGCCAGCAGCTTAGGGCATTCGAACACTGAAGCTTTCTTT. This sequence encodes CASSLGHSNTEAFF. Full variable domain (outside the CDR3, taken from reference TRBV7-2 and TRBJ1-1): GAGVSQSPSNKVTEKGKDVELRCDPISGHTALYWYRQSLGQGLEFLIYFQGNSAPDKSGLPSDRFSAERTGGSVSTLTIQRTQQEDSAVYLCASSLGHSNTEAFFGQGTRLTVV.

V usage is TRBV13 and J usage is TRBJ2-2; 8 positions agree with TRBD1. Germline CDR1 and CDR2: PRHDT and FYEKMQ (reference sequence). V lost 5 bases to trimming and J lost 6 bases; unmatched junction nucleotides: 8. The CDR3 covers 15 residues. The CDR3 region is CASSGGTGGPGELFF. CDR3 coding DNA: TGTGCCAGCAGCGGTGGGACAGGAGGTCCCGGGGAGCTGTTTTTT.

The chain uses TRBV11-3 and TRBJ2-5, with D possibly TRBD2 on 6 matching bases. Germline values: CDR1 SGHNT, CDR2 YENEEA. The CDR3 contains 15 residues. V lost 0 bases to trimming and J lost 5 bases, with 13 bases between them. The CDR3: CASSLDGGEGETQYF. For the CDR3, the DNA is TGTGCCAGCAGCTTAGATGGAGGGGAAGGGGAGACCCAGTACTTC.

The chain joins TRBV6-5 to TRBJ1-1, with D hard to call. CDR1 and CDR2 from the germline V gene are MNHEY and SVGAGI. V lost 2 bases and J lost 7, with 11 bases in between. The CDR3 is 13 residues long. CDR3 bases: TGTGCCAGCAGTTACGGGGAGACTGGTGAAGCTTTCTTT. Amino acids: CASSYGETGEAFF.

This sequence joins TRBV6-1 and TRBJ1-1, with D maybe TRBD1 (6 bases). Per the germline V gene, CDR1 is MNHNS and CDR2 is SASEGT. The CDR3 has 14 residues. Trimming stripped 5 bases from V and 6 bases from J, with 16 bases between. The CDR3 loop reads CASSYTTGRAEAFF. CDR3 bases: TGTGCCAGCAGTTATACCACAGGGAGGGCTGAAGCTTTCTTT.

The rearrangement joins TRBV7-9 to TRBJ1-2; 7 nucleotides align to TRBD1. V lost 5 bases, J lost 8 bases, and 11 bases stayed unmatched. This CDR3 has 14 residues. Germline loops: CDR1 SEHNR, CDR2 FQNEAQ (reference sequence). This CDR3 reads CASSLMTGSGGYTF. In nucleotides, the CDR3 is TGTGCCAGCAGCCTAATGACAGGGTCAGGAGGCTACACCTTC.

This clone appeared once. The chain employs TRBV9 and TRBJ2-1; 7 positions agree with TRBD2. The CDR3 loop spans 14 amino acids. J gave up 8 bases and V 4 bases, and 9 bases lay outside the gene matches. Germline CDR1 and CDR2: SGDLS and YYNGEE. The DNA of the CDR3 is TGTGCCAGCAGCAAGACTAGCCGATGGGATGAGCAGTTCTTC. Protein: CASSKTSRWDEQFF.

V and J are TRBV4-3 and TRBJ2-5; D is perhaps TRBD1 (6 bases). The end of the DNA is better explained by TRBJ2-7, so the J call may be wrong. There are 20 residues in the CDR3. CDR1 is LGHNA and CDR2 is YSLEER in the germline V gene. CDR3 sequence (DNA): TGCGCCAGCAGCCTTGGTTTGCCAGGGGATTCAATCCCGAGCTCCTACGAGCAGTACTTC. Residues: CASSLGLPGDSIPSSYEQYF.

The CDR3 DNA reads TGTGCCACCAGCAGAACGACAGGGGGGTGGGATACGCAGTATTTT. The encoded protein is CATSRTTGGWDTQYF. This chain uses TRBV15 with TRBJ2-3; 9 nucleotides line up with TRBD1. The CDR3 extends over 15 amino acids. Per the germline V gene, CDR1 is LNHNV and CDR2 is YYDKDF (reference sequence). After removal of 2 bases from V and 6 bases from J, the junction contained 6 bases not matched to a gene.

V usage is TRBV28 and J usage is TRBJ1-2; D unresolved. V was clipped by 6 bases and J by 1 base, with 9 bases between them. The CDR3 is 13 residues long. Germline lookup yields CDR1 MDHEN and CDR2 SYDVKM. The DNA for the CDR3 is TGTGCCAGCAGGACGGGTGGTAACTATGGCTACACCTTC. It yields the protein CASRTGGNYGYTF.

The V call is TRBV5-6, the J call TRBJ2-7; D might be TRBD2 (6 bases). The CDR3 is made up of 16 amino acids. Germline lookup yields CDR1 SGHDT and CDR2 YYEEEE. The ends were cut back, 4 bases at V and 0 bases at J, with 17 bases in the middle. Written as DNA, the CDR3 is TGTGCCAGCAGCGCCCCTCGGCGGGGCCTCTCCTACGAGCAGTACTTC. As protein: CASSAPRRGLSYEQYF.

The chain couples TRBV11-2 to TRBJ2-2; D remains unclear. Germline V CDR1 and CDR2: SGHAT, FQNNGV. V lost 3 bases and J 0 bases, leaving 11 bases between the germline ends. The CDR3 contains 16 residues. CDR3 amino acids: CASSLHPDSNTGELFF. CDR3 sequence (DNA): TGTGCCAGCAGCTTGCACCCCGACTCGAACACCGGGGAGCTGTTTTTT.

The CDR3 DNA reads as TGTGCCAGCAGCCCAAGACAGGGAGGCTCCTACGAGCAGTACTTC. Its protein is CASSPRQGGSYEQYF. The chain is built from TRBV7-9 and TRBJ2-7; D might be TRBD1 (7 bases). There are 15 residues in the CDR3. The V gene's germline CDR1 is SEHNR and CDR2 FQNEAQ (reference sequence). The V and J ends lost 5 bases and 0 bases respectively, with 14 bases between them.

The chain employs TRBV7-8 and TRBJ1-1; no definite D call. CDR3 length: 15 residues. V was cut by 5 bases and J by 4 bases, with 17 bases left in between. Germline V gene data show CDR1 as SGHVS and CDR2 as FQNEAQ. CDR3 bases: TGTGCCAGCAGCGGGCGGGAAGGGAGGACCACTGAAGCTTTCTTT. As protein: CASSGREGRTTEAFF. Complete variable domain (other parts from reference TRBV7-8 and TRBJ1-1): GAGVSQSPRYKVAKRGQDVALRCDPISGHVSLFWYQQALGQGPEFLTYFQNEAQLDKSGLPSDRFFAERPEGSVSTLKIQRTQQEDSAVYLCASSGREGRTTEAFFGQGTRLTVV.

The J gene is TRBJ2-3, the V gene TRBV7-9, with D maybe TRBD1 (5 bases). This CDR3 has 12 residues. V gave up 5 bases and J gave up 3 bases, with 6 bases separating them. Germline lookup yields CDR1 SEHNR and CDR2 FQNEAQ (reference sequence). The CDR3 sequence: CASSPGTDTQYF. CDR3 DNA sequence: TGTGCCAGCAGCCCAGGGACAGATACGCAGTATTTT.

As concerns this clone: One junction end does not reproduce the germline sequence, and a read error may be involved. In DNA, the CDR3 is TGTGCCAGCAGCTTGGCTCCAGGGGTAAGGGATTCACCCCTCCGCTTT. Its translation: CASSLAPGVRDSPLRF. This chain links TRBV5-4 with TRBJ1-6; tentative D call: TRBD1 (6 bases). This CDR3 has 16 residues. Germline CDR1 is SGHNT and CDR2 is YYREEE (reference sequence).

The rearrangement joins TRBV5-1 to TRBJ1-4, with 7 bases that match TRBD1. The CDR3 extends over 16 amino acids. Germline V CDR1 and CDR2: SGHRS, YFSETQ. V trimming: 0 bases; J trimming: 3 bases; junction bases outside the gene matches: 5. Here the CDR3 reads CASSLVAQGSNEKLFF. CDR3 in DNA: TGCGCCAGCAGCTTGGTTGCACAGGGGTCTAATGAAAAACTGTTTTTT. The entire variable domain, with the rest obtained from reference TRBV5-1 and TRBJ1-4, is as follows: KAGVTQTPRYLIKTRGQQVTLSCSPISGHRSVSWYQQTPGQGLQFLFEYFSETQRNKGNFPGRFSGRQFSNSRSEMNVSTLELGDSALYLCASSLVAQGSNEKLFFGSGTQLSVL.

The chain recombines TRBV4-2 with TRBJ2-1, with a possible D match to TRBD2 (5 bases). Germline V gives CDR1 LGHNA, CDR2 YNFKEQ. The CDR3 runs to 17 residues. V was clipped by 3 bases and J by 7 bases, with 22 bases between them. The CDR3 spells CASSHLANHGNDNEQFF. CDR3 in DNA: TGTGCCAGCAGCCACCTCGCCAATCACGGGAATGATAATGAGCAGTTCTTC.

This chain uses TRBV29-1 with TRBJ2-7, with TRBD1 matching 8 bases. Germline V gene data show CDR1 as SQVTM and CDR2 as ANQGSEA. The trim removed 4 bases at V and 0 bases at J, leaving 11 bases unmatched. The CDR3 runs to 16 residues. CDR3 sequence: CSVVERGQGSSYEQYF. DNA of the CDR3: TGCAGCGTTGTTGAACGTGGACAGGGAAGCTCCTACGAGCAGTACTTC.

This sequence joins TRBV6-5 and TRBJ2-5; the match to TRBD2 covers 8 bases. Germline trimming cut 5 bases from V and 4 bases from J; bases unmatched to any gene: 9. CDR3 length: 15 residues. Germline V gene data show CDR1 as MNHEY and CDR2 as SVGAGI. CDR3 coding DNA: TGTGCCAGCAGTCCTCCGGGACGGGGGGGAGAGACCCAGTACTTC. Its protein is CASSPPGRGGETQYF.

This chain uses TRBV5-5 with TRBJ1-1, with 7 bases fitting TRBD1. The CDR3 is made up of 14 amino acids. J was trimmed by 4 bases and V by 4 bases; bases with no gene match: 7. Germline CDR1 SGHKS, CDR2 YYEKEE (reference sequence). The CDR3 DNA follows: TGTGCCAGCAGCACCCGACAGGGCCGCACTGAAGCTTTCTTT. It codes for CASSTRQGRTEAFF.

The chain couples TRBV7-8 to TRBJ2-3, with 9 bases that match TRBD1. V dropped 0 bases and J dropped 2; count of bases not matched to a gene: 3. The CDR3 has 16 amino acids. The germline gives CDR1 SGHVS, CDR2 FQNEAQ. The CDR3 loop reads CASSLAGTGTTDTQYF. The CDR3 DNA reads as TGTGCCAGCAGCTTAGCGGGGACAGGGACCACAGATACGCAGTATTTT.

The CDR3 region is CAWSVLGGDEKLFF. In DNA form, the CDR3 reads TGTGCCTGGAGTGTACTTGGTGGAGATGAAAAACTGTTTTTT. This chain uses TRBV30 with TRBJ1-4, with unresolved D. The length of the CDR3 is 14 residues. V was pared by 0 bases and J by 6 bases, with 11 bases between. Germline-derived CDR1 and CDR2 are GTSNPN and SVGIG (reference sequence).